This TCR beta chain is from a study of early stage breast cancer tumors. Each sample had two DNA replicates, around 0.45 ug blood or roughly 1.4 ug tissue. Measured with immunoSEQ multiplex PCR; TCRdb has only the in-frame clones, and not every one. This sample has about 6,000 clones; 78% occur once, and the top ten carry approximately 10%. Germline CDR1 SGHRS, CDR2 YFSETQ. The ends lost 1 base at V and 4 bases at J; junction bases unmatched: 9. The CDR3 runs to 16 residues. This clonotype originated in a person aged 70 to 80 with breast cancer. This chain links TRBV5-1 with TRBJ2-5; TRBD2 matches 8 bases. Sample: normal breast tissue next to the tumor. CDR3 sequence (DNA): TGCGCCAGCAGCTTGACTAGCGGTGGGGTTGGAGAGACCCAGTACTTC. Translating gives CASSLTSGGVGETQYF.